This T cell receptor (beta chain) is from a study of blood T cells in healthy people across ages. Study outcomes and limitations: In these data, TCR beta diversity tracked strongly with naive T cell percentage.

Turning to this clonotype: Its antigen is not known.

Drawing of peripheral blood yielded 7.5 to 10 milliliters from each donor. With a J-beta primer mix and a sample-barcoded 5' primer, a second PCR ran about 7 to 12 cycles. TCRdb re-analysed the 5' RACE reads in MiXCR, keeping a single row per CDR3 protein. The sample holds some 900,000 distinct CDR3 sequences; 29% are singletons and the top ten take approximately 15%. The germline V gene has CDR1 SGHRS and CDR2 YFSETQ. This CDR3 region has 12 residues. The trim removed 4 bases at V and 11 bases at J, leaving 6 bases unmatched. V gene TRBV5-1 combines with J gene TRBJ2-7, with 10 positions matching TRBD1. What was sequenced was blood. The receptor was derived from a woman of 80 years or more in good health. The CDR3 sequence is CASSGTGASEYF. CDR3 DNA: TGCGCCAGCAGCGGGACAGGGGCCTCGGAGTACTTC.